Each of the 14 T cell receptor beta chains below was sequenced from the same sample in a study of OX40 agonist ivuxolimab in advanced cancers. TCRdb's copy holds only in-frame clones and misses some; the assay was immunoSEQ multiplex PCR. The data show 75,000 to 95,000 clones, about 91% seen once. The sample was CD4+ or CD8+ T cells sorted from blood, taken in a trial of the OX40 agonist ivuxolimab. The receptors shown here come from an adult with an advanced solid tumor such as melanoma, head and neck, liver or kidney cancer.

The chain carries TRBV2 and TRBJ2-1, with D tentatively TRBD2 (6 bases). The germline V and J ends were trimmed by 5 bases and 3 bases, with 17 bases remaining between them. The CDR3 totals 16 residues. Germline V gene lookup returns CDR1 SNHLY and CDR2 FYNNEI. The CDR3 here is CASSPVGGEIYNEQFF. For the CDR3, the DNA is TGTGCCAGCAGTCCAGTGGGGGGAGAGATCTACAATGAGCAGTTCTTC.

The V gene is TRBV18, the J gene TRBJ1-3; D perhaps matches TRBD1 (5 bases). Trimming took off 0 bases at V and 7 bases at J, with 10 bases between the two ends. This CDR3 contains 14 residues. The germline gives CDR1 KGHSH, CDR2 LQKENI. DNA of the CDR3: TGTGCCAGCTCACCACCCGGTCGGGGGAACACCATATATTTT. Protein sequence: CASSPPGRGNTIYF.

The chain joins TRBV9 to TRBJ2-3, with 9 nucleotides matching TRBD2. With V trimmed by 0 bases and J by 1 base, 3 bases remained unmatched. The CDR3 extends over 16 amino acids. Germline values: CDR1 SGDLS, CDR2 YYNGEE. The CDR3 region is CASSVVAGGGTDTQYF. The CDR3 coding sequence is TGTGCCAGCAGCGTAGTTGCGGGGGGGGGCACAGATACGCAGTATTTT. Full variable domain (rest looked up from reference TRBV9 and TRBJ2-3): DSGVTQTPKHLITATGQRVTLRCSPRSGDLSVYWYQQSLDQGLQFLIQYYNGEERAKGNILERFSAQQFPDLHSELNLSSLELGDSALYFCASSVVAGGGTDTQYFGPGTRLTVL.

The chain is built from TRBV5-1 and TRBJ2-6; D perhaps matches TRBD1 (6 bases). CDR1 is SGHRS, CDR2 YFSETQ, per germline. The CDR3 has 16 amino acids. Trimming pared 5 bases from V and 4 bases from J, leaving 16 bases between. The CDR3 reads CASRLQQGSGANVLTF. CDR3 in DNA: TGCGCCAGCAGACTACAACAGGGATCCGGGGCCAACGTCCTGACTTTC. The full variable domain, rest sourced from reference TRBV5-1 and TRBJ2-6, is KAGVTQTPRYLIKTRGQQVTLSCSPISGHRSVSWYQQTPGQGLQFLFEYFSETQRNKGNFPGRFSGRQFSNSRSEMNVSTLELGDSALYLCASRLQQGSGANVLTFGAGSRLTVL.

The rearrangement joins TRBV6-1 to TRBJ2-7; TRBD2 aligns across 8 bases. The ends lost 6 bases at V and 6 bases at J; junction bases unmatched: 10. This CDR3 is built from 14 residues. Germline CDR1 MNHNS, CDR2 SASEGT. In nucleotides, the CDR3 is TGTGCCAGCAGCGTACCGGGACTAGGGGGCGAGCAGTACTTC. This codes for CASSVPGLGGEQYF.

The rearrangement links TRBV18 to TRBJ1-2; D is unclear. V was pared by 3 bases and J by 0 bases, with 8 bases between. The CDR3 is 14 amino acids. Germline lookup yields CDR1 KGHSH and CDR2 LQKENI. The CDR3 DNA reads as TGTGCCAGCTCACCCGCAAGAGCTAACTATGGCTACACCTTC. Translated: CASSPARANYGYTF.

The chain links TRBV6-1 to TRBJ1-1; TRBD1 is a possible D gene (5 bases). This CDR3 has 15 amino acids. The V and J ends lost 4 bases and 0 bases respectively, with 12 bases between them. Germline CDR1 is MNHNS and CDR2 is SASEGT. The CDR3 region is CASSAQVSMNTEAFF. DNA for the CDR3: TGTGCCAGCAGTGCACAGGTATCGATGAACACTGAAGCTTTCTTT.

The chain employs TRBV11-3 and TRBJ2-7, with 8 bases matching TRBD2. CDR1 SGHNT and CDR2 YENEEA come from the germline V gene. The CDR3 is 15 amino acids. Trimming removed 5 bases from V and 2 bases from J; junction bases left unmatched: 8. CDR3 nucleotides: TGTGCCAGCAGCCAACGGGGACTAGGCGCCTACGAGCAGTACTTC. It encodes CASSQRGLGAYEQYF. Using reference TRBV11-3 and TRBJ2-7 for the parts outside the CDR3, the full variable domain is EAGVVQSPRYKIIEKKQPVAFWCNPISGHNTLYWYLQNLGQGPELLIRYENEEAVDDSQLPKDRFSAERLKGVDSTLKIQPAELGDSAVYLCASSQRGLGAYEQYFGPGTRLTVT.

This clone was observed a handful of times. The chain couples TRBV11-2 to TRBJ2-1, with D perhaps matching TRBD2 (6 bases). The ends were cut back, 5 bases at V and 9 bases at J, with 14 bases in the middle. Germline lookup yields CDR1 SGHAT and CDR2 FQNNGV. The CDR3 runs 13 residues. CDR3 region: CASSPRGLGEQFF. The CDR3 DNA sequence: TGTGCCAGCAGCCCGCGGGGCCTGGGTGAGCAGTTCTTC.

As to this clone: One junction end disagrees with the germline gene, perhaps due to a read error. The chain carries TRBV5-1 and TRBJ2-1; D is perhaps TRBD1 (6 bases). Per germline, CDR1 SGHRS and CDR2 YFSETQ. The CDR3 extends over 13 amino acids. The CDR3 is CASTLDRYNEQFF. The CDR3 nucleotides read TGCGCCAGCACCTTGGACAGATACAATGAGCAGTTCTTC. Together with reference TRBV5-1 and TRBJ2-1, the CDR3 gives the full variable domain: KAGVTQTPRYLIKTRGQQVTLSCSPISGHRSVSWYQQTPGQGLQFLFEYFSETQRNKGNFPGRFSGRQFSNSRSEMNVSTLELGDSALYLCASTLDRYNEQFFGPGTRLTVL.

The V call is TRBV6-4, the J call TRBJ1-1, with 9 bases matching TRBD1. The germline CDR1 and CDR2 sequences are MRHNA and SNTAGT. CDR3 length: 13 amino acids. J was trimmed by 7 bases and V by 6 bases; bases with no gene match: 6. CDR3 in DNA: TGTGCCAGCAGATGGGACAGGGAGAGTGAAGCTTTCTTT. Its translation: CASRWDRESEAFF.

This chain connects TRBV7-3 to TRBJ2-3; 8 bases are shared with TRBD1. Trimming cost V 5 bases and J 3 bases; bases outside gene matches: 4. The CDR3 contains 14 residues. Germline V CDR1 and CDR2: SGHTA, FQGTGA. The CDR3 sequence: CASSMTGVTDTQYF. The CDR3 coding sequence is TGTGCCAGCAGCATGACAGGGGTTACAGATACGCAGTATTTT.

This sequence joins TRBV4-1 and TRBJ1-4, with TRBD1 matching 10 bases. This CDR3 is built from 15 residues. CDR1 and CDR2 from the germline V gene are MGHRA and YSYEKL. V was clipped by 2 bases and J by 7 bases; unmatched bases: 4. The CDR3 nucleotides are TGCGCCAGCAGCCAACTGGGACAGGGGAGTGAAAAACTGTTTTTT. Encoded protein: CASSQLGQGSEKLFF.

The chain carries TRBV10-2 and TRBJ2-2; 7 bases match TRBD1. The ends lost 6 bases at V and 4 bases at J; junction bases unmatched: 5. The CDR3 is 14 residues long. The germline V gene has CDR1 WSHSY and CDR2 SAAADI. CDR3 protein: CASSWDSSTGELFF. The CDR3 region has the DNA TGCGCCAGCAGCTGGGACAGTAGCACCGGGGAGCTGTTTTTT.